The following is a T cell receptor (beta chain) sequence with its context. Trimming shortened V by 6 bases and J by 3 bases, and 12 bases separated the two germline ends. CDR3 size: 14 residues. Germline CDR1 MNHEY, CDR2 SVGAGI. This entry comes from a study of cytomegalovirus exposure and HLA in healthy donors. 13 Jbeta primers and 60 Vbeta primers were used for the PCR. Method: immunoSEQ multiplex PCR; TCRdb's copy keeps in-frame clones and lacks some. The data show about 200,000 clones, 65% to 80% seen once. The TCR comes from a girl aged 2 to 10 in good health and CMV-seronegative. The genes are TRBV6-5 and TRBJ1-5; possible D gene TRBD1, 6 bases. The source material was PBMCs. The CDR3 here is CASSLQGSNQPQHF. As DNA, the CDR3 is TGTGCCAGCAGCCTACAGGGCTCCAATCAGCCCCAGCATTTT.